Listed here are 22 T cell receptor beta chains from one sample, sequenced in a study of cytomegalovirus exposure and HLA in healthy donors. Vbeta (60) and Jbeta (13) primers were used in the PCR. The data were produced by immunoSEQ multiplex PCR, yet TCRdb's version contains in-frame clones alone and is incomplete. Among 45,000 to 60,000 clones listed, about three quarters were seen once. The material sequenced was PBMCs. The receptors derive from a man younger than 30 in good health and CMV-seronegative.

J is TRBJ1-1 and V is TRBV4-1, with 12 bases identical to TRBD1. Per germline, CDR1 MGHRA and CDR2 YSYEKL. V lost 0 bases, J lost 6 bases, and 11 bases stayed unmatched. CDR3 length: 18 amino acids. CDR3 protein: CASSQDNVGTGGRSEAFF. The CDR3 DNA is TGCGCCAGCAGCCAAGATAACGTGGGGACAGGGGGCAGGTCTGAAGCTTTCTTT.

V usage is TRBV7-9 and J usage is TRBJ1-1, with D tentatively TRBD1 (6 bases). CDR3 length: 17 amino acids. CDR1 is SEHNR and CDR2 is FQNEAQ in the germline V gene (reference sequence). V lost 1 base and J lost 6, with 21 bases in between. The CDR3 coding sequence is TGTGCCAGCAGCTTAGACCGGGGGGCTACTAGTGGCTCTGAAGCTTTCTTT. It encodes CASSLDRGATSGSEAFF.

The chain recombines TRBV30 with TRBJ2-7; no clear D. This CDR3 has 12 residues. Germline CDR1 reads GTSNPN; CDR2 reads SVGIG (reference sequence). V shed 0 bases and J shed 6 bases, with 9 bases lying between them. The CDR3 sequence: CAWSVPVSEQYF. The CDR3, as DNA: TGTGCCTGGAGTGTACCTGTGAGCGAGCAGTACTTC.

The rearrangement uses TRBV7-7 and TRBJ2-5, with 9 bases aligning to TRBD1. Unmatched junction bases numbered 10, after V lost 5 bases and J lost 9 bases. The V gene's germline CDR1 is SSHAT and CDR2 FNYEAQ (reference sequence). The CDR3 is 14 residues long. The CDR3 loop reads CASSLRDREFAQYF. CDR3 DNA sequence: TGTGCCAGCAGCCTCCGGGACAGGGAGTTTGCCCAGTACTTC.

This rearrangement joins TRBV6-1 to TRBJ2-6; the match to TRBD1 covers 8 bases. The CDR3 covers 20 residues. Trimming removed 1 base from V and 3 bases from J; junction bases left unmatched: 14. The germline V gene has CDR1 MNHNS and CDR2 SASEGT. CDR3 DNA sequence: TGTGCCAGCAGTGAAGGGACAGGGCTTTGGAGGGGTGGTGGGGCCAACGTCCTGACTTTC. Translating gives CASSEGTGLWRGGGANVLTF.

This chain joins TRBV6-5 and TRBJ2-7; TRBD2 agrees at 8 bases. The CDR3 is made up of 15 amino acids. Germline-derived CDR1 and CDR2 are MNHEY and SVGAGI. The V and J ends lost 2 bases and 1 base, in that order; junction bases with no gene match: 4. This chain's CDR3 is CASSYEAGGSYEQYF. The CDR3 region has the DNA TGTGCCAGCAGTTACGAGGCGGGAGGTTCCTACGAGCAGTACTTC.

In this sample, this clone turned up a few times. The J gene is TRBJ2-7, the V gene TRBV28; D remains unclear. The ends were cut back, 3 bases at V and 2 bases at J, with 11 bases in the middle. This CDR3 comprises 14 residues. CDR1 MDHEN and CDR2 SYDVKM come from the germline V gene. DNA for the CDR3: TGTGCCAGCAGTTTGTGGCAGCTAGCCTACGAGCAGTACTTC. Protein: CASSLWQLAYEQYF. Filled out from reference TRBV28 and TRBJ2-7, the complete variable domain reads DVKVTQSSRYLVKRTGEKVFLECVQDMDHENMFWYRQDPGLGLRLIYFSYDVKMKEKGDIPEGYSVSREKKERFSLILESASTNQTSMYLCASSLWQLAYEQYFGPGTRLTVT.

This clone was observed a handful of times. The chain has TRBV14 and TRBJ2-2, with 7 bases identical to TRBD2. From germline, CDR1 is SGHDN and CDR2 FVKESK. Unmatched junction bases numbered 4, after V lost 3 bases and J lost 9 bases. The CDR3 contains 13 residues. The CDR3 sequence: CASSQEGLRELFF. The CDR3 nucleotides are TGTGCCAGCAGCCAGGAGGGACTAAGGGAGCTGTTTTTT.

This clone was detected once. The CDR3 nucleotides are TGTGCCATCTCCCTAGCGGGAGTCCCCTACGAGCAGTACTTC. Translated: CAISLAGVPYEQYF. This chain connects TRBV10-3 to TRBJ2-7, with TRBD2 matching 10 bases. Germline V CDR1 and CDR2: ENHRY, SYGVKD. V lost 8 bases and J lost 2; bases outside the gene matches: 6. The CDR3 loop spans 14 amino acids.

The chain uses TRBV20-1 and TRBJ1-1; D possibly corresponds to TRBD1 (5 bases). V dropped 3 bases and J dropped 7 bases, with 6 bases sitting between them. The CDR3 runs to 10 residues. Germline V gene lookup returns CDR1 DFQATT and CDR2 SNEGSKA (reference sequence). CDR3 sequence (DNA): TGCAGTGCTAGGACAGTTGAAGCTTTCTTT. This sequence encodes CSARTVEAFF.

This clone came up a few times. The chain is built from TRBV7-8 and TRBJ2-7; D possibly corresponds to TRBD1 (6 bases). Germline CDR1 and CDR2: SGHVS and FQNEAQ. V lost 6 bases to trimming and J lost 1 base, with 19 bases between them. This CDR3 is built from 16 residues. The CDR3 reads CASRFIFRDKSYEQYF. The CDR3 DNA is TGTGCCAGCAGATTTATTTTCCGGGACAAGTCCTACGAGCAGTACTTC. Combining the CDR3 with reference TRBV7-8 and TRBJ2-7 gives the whole variable domain GAGVSQSPRYKVAKRGQDVALRCDPISGHVSLFWYQQALGQGPEFLTYFQNEAQLDKSGLPSDRFFAERPEGSVSTLKIQRTQQEDSAVYLCASRFIFRDKSYEQYFGPGTRLTVT.

The rearrangement uses TRBV15 and TRBJ2-3, with TRBD1 identical over 8 bases. The CDR3 contains 15 residues. The V gene end was trimmed by 5 bases and the J gene end by 0 bases; junction bases not matched to a gene: 4. Germline V gives CDR1 LNHNV, CDR2 YYDKDF (reference sequence). The CDR3 reads CATSQGAFSTDTQYF. The CDR3, as DNA: TGTGCCACCAGCCAGGGGGCTTTTAGCACAGATACGCAGTATTTT.

The rearrangement uses TRBV29-1 and TRBJ2-2, with 7 bases lining up with TRBD1. Germline V gene data show CDR1 as SQVTM and CDR2 as ANQGSEA. Unmatched junction bases numbered 10, after V lost 4 bases and J lost 2 bases. CDR3 length: 16 residues. The CDR3 loop reads CSVAGGTGANTGELFF. CDR3 nucleotides: TGCAGCGTTGCTGGGGGTACAGGGGCTAACACCGGGGAGCTGTTTTTT.

This chain joins TRBV6-6 and TRBJ1-5; TRBD1 matches 9 bases. The CDR3 is 15 residues long. CDR1 MNHNY and CDR2 SVGAGI come from the germline V gene (reference sequence). J lost 3 bases, V lost 6 bases, and 6 bases had no gene match. CDR3 coding DNA: TGTGCCAGCAGCTCGGGACAGGGCGACAATCAGCCCCAGCATTTT. Amino acids: CASSSGQGDNQPQHF.

The chain recombines TRBV14 with TRBJ1-1; no definite D call. The ends were cut back, 4 bases at V and 2 bases at J, with 5 bases in the middle. Germline V gene data show CDR1 as SGHDN and CDR2 as FVKESK. This CDR3 comprises 12 residues. CDR3 DNA: TGTGCCAGCAGCCCAGGAAACACTGAAGCTTTCTTT. Its protein product is CASSPGNTEAFF.

V gene TRBV7-7 combines with J gene TRBJ2-5, with D possibly TRBD1 on 6 matching bases. Trimming pared 8 bases from V and 5 bases from J, leaving 15 bases between. Per the germline V gene, CDR1 is SSHAT and CDR2 is FNYEAQ (reference sequence). The CDR3 consists of 13 residues. The CDR3 DNA sequence: TGTGCCAGCGCAAACAGGGAGTTGGAGACCCAGTACTTC. Translating gives CASANRELETQYF.

The rearrangement uses TRBV29-1 and TRBJ2-5, with no clear D. CDR3 length equals 10 residues. Germline CDR1 SQVTM, CDR2 ANQGSEA. Trimming took 5 bases from V and 6 from J, leaving 7 bases between them. CDR3: CSVLGKTQYF. CDR3 DNA sequence: TGCAGCGTTCTTGGCAAGACCCAGTACTTC.

This rearrangement joins TRBV19 to TRBJ2-2; D uncertain. Germline-derived CDR1 and CDR2 are LNHDA and SQIVND (reference sequence). This CDR3 contains 12 residues. Trimming cost V 7 bases and J 5 bases, with 8 bases left between them. Here the CDR3 reads CASTLGTGELFF. CDR3 bases: TGTGCCAGTACCCTCGGGACCGGGGAGCTGTTTTTT.

The rearrangement uses TRBV7-2 and TRBJ2-7; D not certain. Trimming shortened V by 1 base and J by 2 bases, and 12 bases separated the two germline ends. This CDR3 has 15 amino acids. From germline, CDR1 is SGHTA and CDR2 FQGNSA. CDR3 region: CASSLGAGSTYEQYF. The DNA for the CDR3 is TGTGCCAGCAGCTTAGGAGCTGGTTCCACCTACGAGCAGTACTTC.

The chain uses TRBV4-1 and TRBJ2-5, with 12 bases lining up with TRBD1. The junction had 4 bases not matched to a gene; V was cut back by 0 bases and J by 5 bases. CDR1 and CDR2 (germline): MGHRA, YSYEKL. The CDR3 runs to 16 residues. The CDR3 DNA sequence: TGCGCCAGCAGCCAAGAGGGACAGGGGGCCTGGGAGACCCAGTACTTC. Residues: CASSQEGQGAWETQYF.

The chain couples TRBV28 to TRBJ1-5; perhaps TRBD1 as D (5 bases). With 8 bases removed from V and 6 bases from J, the gap between germline ends came to 11 bases. The CDR3 totals 12 residues. From germline, CDR1 is MDHEN and CDR2 SYDVKM. The CDR3 DNA is TGTGCCAGCGCCCAGGGTACTCAGCCCCAGCATTTT. Amino acid sequence: CASAQGTQPQHF.

The J gene is TRBJ1-1, the V gene TRBV5-4, with TRBD1 matching 9 bases. This CDR3 spans 16 amino acids. From germline, CDR1 is SGHNT and CDR2 YYREEE (reference sequence). The J segment lost 0 bases and the V segment lost 3 bases, leaving 6 bases of the junction unmatched. CDR3 sequence reads: CASSSPGQGLNTEAFF. In DNA, the CDR3 is TGTGCCAGCAGCTCTCCGGGACAGGGACTGAACACTGAAGCTTTCTTT.